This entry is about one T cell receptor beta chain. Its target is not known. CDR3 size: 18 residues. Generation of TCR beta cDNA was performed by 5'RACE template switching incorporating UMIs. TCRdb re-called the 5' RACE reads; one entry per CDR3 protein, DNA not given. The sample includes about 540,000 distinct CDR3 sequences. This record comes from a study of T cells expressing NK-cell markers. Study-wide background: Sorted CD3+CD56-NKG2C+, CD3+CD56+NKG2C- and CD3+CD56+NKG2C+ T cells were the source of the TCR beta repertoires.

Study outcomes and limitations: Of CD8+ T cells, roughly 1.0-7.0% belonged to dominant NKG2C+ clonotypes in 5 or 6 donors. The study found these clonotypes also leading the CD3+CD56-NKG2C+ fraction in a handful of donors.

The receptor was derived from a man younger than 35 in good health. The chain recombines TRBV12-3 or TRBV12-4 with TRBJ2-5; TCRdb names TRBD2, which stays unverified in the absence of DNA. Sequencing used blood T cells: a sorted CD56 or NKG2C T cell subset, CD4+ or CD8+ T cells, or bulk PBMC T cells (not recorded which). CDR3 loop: CASSLAWGVEAEEETQYF.